The 28 T cell receptor beta chains below come from one sample, sequenced in a study of CD8 T cells in Susac syndrome. Random hexamers were used to reverse transcribe an amount of roughly 0.45 to 1 ug RNA. Via MiXCR, TCRdb re-called the immunoSEQ multiplex PCR reads, giving one row per CDR3 protein. The sample yields approximately 210,000 distinct CDR3 sequences, 95% seen once. The specimen was CD4+ T cells from PBMCs. These receptors all come from a human donor with multiple sclerosis.

The chain links TRBV4-1 to TRBJ1-2, with D hard to call. V was clipped by 0 bases and J by 3 bases, with 8 bases between them. CDR3 length: 14 amino acids. CDR1 is MGHRA, CDR2 YSYEKL, per germline. CDR3 amino acids: CASSQDRADYGYTF. The CDR3 DNA reads as TGCGCCAGCAGCCAAGATCGGGCGGACTATGGCTACACCTTC.

The V gene is TRBV19, the J gene TRBJ2-1; 8 bases fit TRBD1. CDR1 and CDR2 (germline): LNHDA, SQIVND (reference sequence). V dropped 4 bases and J dropped 1; count of bases not matched to a gene: 3. The CDR3 has 15 amino acids. CDR3 loop: CASSNNRGSYNEQFF. The CDR3 nucleotides read TGTGCCAGTAGTAACAACAGGGGGTCCTACAATGAGCAGTTCTTC.

The rearrangement uses TRBV20-1 and TRBJ2-3; D uncertain. CDR3 size: 13 residues. Germline CDR1 is DFQATT and CDR2 is SNEGSKA (reference sequence). Trimming pared 5 bases from V and 8 bases from J, leaving 17 bases between. Here the CDR3 DNA reads TGCAGTGCTTCCGCCTCTCGGCAACGTACGCAGTATTTT. It codes for CSASASRQRTQYF.

V is TRBV5-1 and J is TRBJ1-5; D is possibly TRBD1 (5 bases). The V and J ends lost 5 bases and 2 bases respectively, with 11 bases between them. The germline V gene encodes CDR1 SGHRS and CDR2 YFSETQ. The CDR3 totals 14 residues. The CDR3 protein is CASRPGLGNQPQHF. The DNA for the CDR3 is TGCGCCAGCAGGCCAGGGTTGGGCAATCAGCCCCAGCATTTT. The full variable domain, in which reference TRBV5-1 and TRBJ1-5 provide the parts outside the CDR3, is KAGVTQTPRYLIKTRGQQVTLSCSPISGHRSVSWYQQTPGQGLQFLFEYFSETQRNKGNFPGRFSGRQFSNSRSEMNVSTLELGDSALYLCASRPGLGNQPQHFGDGTRLSIL.

The chain carries TRBV7-3 and TRBJ2-6; no firm D call. The germline V and J ends were trimmed by 5 bases and 0 bases, with 17 bases remaining between them. Germline V CDR1 and CDR2: SGHTA, FQGTGA. The CDR3 loop spans 18 amino acids. CDR3 sequence reads: CASSADRNLASGANVLTF. CDR3 DNA sequence: TGTGCCAGCAGCGCAGATAGAAATCTTGCCTCTGGGGCCAACGTCCTGACTTTC.

The gene calls are TRBV27 and TRBJ1-2; no reliable D call. Trimming removed 5 bases from V and 4 bases from J, with 17 bases in between. Germline CDR1 is MNHEY and CDR2 is SMNVEV (reference sequence). The CDR3 runs to 15 residues. This CDR3 is CASSASGVTLYGYTF. The CDR3 DNA reads TGTGCCAGCAGTGCCTCCGGGGTAACTCTCTATGGCTACACCTTC.

The rearrangement links TRBV29-1 to TRBJ2-7, with TRBD1 identical over 7 bases. Unmatched junction bases numbered 9, after V lost 6 bases and J lost 4 bases. Germline CDR1 SQVTM, CDR2 ANQGSEA. This CDR3 comprises 13 residues. This CDR3 is CSVAPGQTYEQYF. In DNA, the CDR3 is TGCAGCGTGGCCCCGGGACAGACTTACGAGCAGTACTTC.

The CDR3 reads CSVGWGQGAADTQYF. CDR3 bases: TGCAGCGTTGGATGGGGACAGGGGGCGGCAGATACGCAGTATTTT. This chain uses TRBV29-1 with TRBJ2-3; TRBD1 matches at 12 bases. The V gene's germline CDR1 is SQVTM and CDR2 ANQGSEA. The CDR3 is 15 amino acids. Losses at the gene ends were 4 bases for V and 4 bases for J; bases not matched to a gene: 6.

The chain couples TRBV5-1 to TRBJ2-7; perhaps TRBD2 as D (6 bases). Trimming took off 4 bases at V and 6 bases at J, with 17 bases between the two ends. The V gene's germline CDR1 is SGHRS and CDR2 YFSETQ. This CDR3 spans 14 amino acids. This chain's CDR3 is CASSPGLTKSEQYF. In nucleotides, the CDR3 is TGCGCCAGCAGCCCGGGACTGACTAAAAGCGAGCAGTACTTC. Looking up the rest from reference TRBV5-1 and TRBJ2-7 gives the full variable domain: KAGVTQTPRYLIKTRGQQVTLSCSPISGHRSVSWYQQTPGQGLQFLFEYFSETQRNKGNFPGRFSGRQFSNSRSEMNVSTLELGDSALYLCASSPGLTKSEQYFGPGTRLTVT.

V usage is TRBV5-1 and J usage is TRBJ2-7, with 8 nucleotides matching TRBD1. The CDR3 totals 13 residues. Per the germline V gene, CDR1 is SGHRS and CDR2 is YFSETQ. Unmatched junction bases numbered 7, after V lost 4 bases and J lost 7 bases. CDR3: CASSHDTGGEQYF. In nucleotides, the CDR3 is TGCGCCAGCAGCCATGACACAGGGGGGGAGCAGTACTTC.

V and J are TRBV18 and TRBJ2-7; D is undetermined. The CDR3 length is 15 residues. Trimming cost V 2 bases and J 3 bases, with 14 bases left between them. CDR1 is KGHSH and CDR2 is LQKENI in the germline V gene. The CDR3 here is CASSPGSEQNYEQYF. The CDR3 region has the DNA TGTGCCAGCTCACCAGGGTCAGAGCAAAACTACGAGCAGTACTTC.

This clonotype was observed a few times. This sequence joins TRBV27 and TRBJ1-1; D not resolved. Trimming stripped 2 bases from V and 1 base from J, with 5 bases between. CDR3 length: 13 amino acids. The germline CDR1 and CDR2 sequences are MNHEY and SMNVEV (reference sequence). The CDR3 nucleotides are TGTGCCAGCAGTTTAAGAAGGAACACTGAAGCTTTCTTT. Residues: CASSLRRNTEAFF.

This clonotype was seen more than once but under ten times. This rearrangement joins TRBV18 to TRBJ2-5; the match to TRBD1 covers 7 bases. The CDR3 is 13 residues long. CDR1 is KGHSH, CDR2 LQKENI, per germline. The J segment lost 4 bases and the V segment lost 4 bases, leaving 3 bases of the junction unmatched. CDR3 nucleotide sequence: TGTGCCAGCTCACGGGGACAGCTAGAGACCCAGTACTTC. This translates into CASSRGQLETQYF.

This chain links TRBV12-3 or TRBV12-4 with TRBJ2-1; 8 positions match TRBD2. The ends lost 7 bases at V and 0 bases at J; junction bases unmatched: 8. The CDR3 length is 16 residues. In DNA form, the CDR3 reads TGTGCCAGCACACCCCAGCGGGGGAGCTCCTACAATGAGCAGTTCTTC. It is translated as CASTPQRGSSYNEQFF.

The table lists this clonotype with a count of one. The chain couples TRBV20-1 to TRBJ1-4, with 7 bases matching TRBD1. J gave up 10 bases and V 3 bases, and 11 bases lay outside the gene matches. This CDR3 is 14 amino acids long. The germline gives CDR1 DFQATT, CDR2 SNEGSKA (reference sequence). CDR3 protein: CSASHDRVTAKLFF. Here the CDR3 DNA reads TGCAGTGCTAGTCACGACAGGGTGACGGCAAAACTGTTTTTT.

The chain recombines TRBV12-3 or TRBV12-4 with TRBJ1-2; 7 bases fit TRBD1. Trimming took 2 bases from V and 4 from J; bases not matched to a gene: 7. This CDR3 contains 15 residues. CDR3 sequence (DNA): TGTGCCAGCAGTTTAAGTTTGGGACAGTTCTATGGCTACACCTTC. Its protein is CASSLSLGQFYGYTF.

The chain combines TRBV30 with TRBJ2-5, with 8 nucleotides matching TRBD1. The V and J ends lost 2 bases and 4 bases, in that order; junction bases with no gene match: 6. Per germline, CDR1 GTSNPN and CDR2 SVGIG (reference sequence). The CDR3 extends over 14 amino acids. The CDR3 spells CAWSPLGQGETQYF. CDR3 nucleotide sequence: TGTGCCTGGAGTCCCCTTGGACAGGGAGAGACCCAGTACTTC. The full variable domain, its missing parts supplied by reference TRBV30 and TRBJ2-5, is SQTIHQWPATLVQPVGSPLSLECTVEGTSNPNLYWYRQAAGRGLQLLFYSVGIGQISSEVPQNLSASRPQDRQFILSSKKLLLSDSGFYLCAWSPLGQGETQYFGPGTRLLVL.

The chain employs TRBV29-1 and TRBJ2-3; D is unresolved. This CDR3 is 12 amino acids long. Germline V lookup: CDR1 SQVTM, CDR2 ANQGSEA. Deletions cut 6 bases from V and 1 base from J, with 8 bases between. The CDR3 DNA reads TGCAGCGTCCGCCCAGGCACAGATACGCAGTATTTT. Translated, it gives CSVRPGTDTQYF.

The rearrangement joins TRBV29-1 to TRBJ2-7, with TRBD2 identical over 9 bases. The CDR3 sequence is 17 residues long. V trimming: 7 bases; J trimming: 3 bases; junction bases outside the gene matches: 19. Looked up from germline, CDR1 is SQVTM and CDR2 is ANQGSEA. The CDR3 loop reads CSAQARLAVPLRYEQYF. CDR3 in DNA: TGCAGCGCCCAAGCGAGACTAGCGGTACCCCTTCGCTACGAGCAGTACTTC.

This clonotype was picked up one time. This chain links TRBV29-1 with TRBJ2-1; TRBD1 aligns across 9 bases. Germline V lookup: CDR1 SQVTM, CDR2 ANQGSEA. V shed 8 bases, J shed 0 bases, and the junction held 20 bases outside the gene matches. CDR3 length: 19 residues. CDR3 loop: CSLGAGQGVWRGSYNEQFF. The CDR3 DNA sequence: TGCAGCCTGGGGGCGGGACAGGGAGTTTGGAGGGGCTCCTACAATGAGCAGTTCTTC.

V gene TRBV3-1 combines with J gene TRBJ2-1; no clear D gene. The V gene lost 0 bases and the J gene lost 12 bases, with 15 bases spanning the gap. The CDR3 length is 14 residues. CDR1 is LGHDT, CDR2 YNNKEL, per germline (reference sequence). CDR3 bases: TGTGCCAGCAGCCAAGATGTATCCCCTCCGGCGCAGTTCTTC. Translating it yields CASSQDVSPPAQFF.

The V gene is TRBV4-2, the J gene TRBJ1-2; D is possibly TRBD1 (6 bases). Germline V CDR1 and CDR2: LGHNA, YNFKEQ. With 0 bases removed from V and 5 bases from J, the gap between germline ends came to 13 bases. There are 15 residues in the CDR3. CDR3 sequence: CASSQDLGQLYGYTF. CDR3 nucleotides: TGTGCCAGCAGCCAAGATTTAGGACAGTTATATGGCTACACCTTC.

The chain recombines TRBV12-3 or TRBV12-4 with TRBJ2-1; D call uncertain. Trimming pared 2 bases from V and 3 bases from J, leaving 5 bases between. There are 13 residues in the CDR3. CDR3: CASSLNNYNEQFF. The CDR3, as DNA: TGTGCCAGCAGTTTAAACAACTACAATGAGCAGTTCTTC.

The chain employs TRBV9 and TRBJ2-6; TRBD1 might be the D (6 bases). CDR3 size: 17 residues. With 1 base removed from V and 4 bases from J, the gap between germline ends came to 15 bases. Germline loops: CDR1 SGDLS, CDR2 YYNGEE. The CDR3: CASSVSGTTIGANVLTF. The CDR3 bases are TGTGCCAGCAGCGTATCCGGGACAACCATAGGGGCCAACGTCCTGACTTTC.

The chain recombines TRBV28 with TRBJ1-2; D may be TRBD1 (6 bases). This CDR3 has 12 amino acids. Germline V CDR1 and CDR2: MDHEN, SYDVKM. Trimming removed 4 bases at V and 5 bases at J, with 8 bases between. The CDR3 is CASSWQGYGYTF. The CDR3 region has the DNA TGTGCCAGCAGTTGGCAGGGGTATGGCTACACCTTC.

Ten or more counts support this clonotype. The chain joins TRBV7-3 to TRBJ2-3; D gene ambiguous. The CDR3 contains 13 residues. Germline loops: CDR1 SGHTA, CDR2 FQGTGA. The ends were cut back, 2 bases at V and 0 bases at J, with 3 bases in the middle. The CDR3 is CASSLGSTDTQYF. CDR3 in DNA: TGTGCCAGCAGCTTAGGTAGCACAGATACGCAGTATTTT.

The J gene is TRBJ2-1, the V gene TRBV6-5; D possibly corresponds to TRBD1 (7 bases). The CDR3 sequence is 15 residues long. CDR1 and CDR2 (germline): MNHEY, SVGAGI. CDR3 DNA sequence: TGTGCTACGAGGCCCCAGGGGGGTTCCTACAATGAGCAGTTCTTC. This translates into CATRPQGGSYNEQFF.

This clonotype occurred once. J is TRBJ2-1 and V is TRBV27; 8 nucleotides match TRBD2. The CDR3 consists of 15 residues. CDR1 is MNHEY and CDR2 is SMNVEV in the germline V gene (reference sequence). J gave up 8 bases and V 3 bases, and 9 bases lay outside the gene matches. CDR3 residues: CASSFWREANDEQFF. DNA for the CDR3: TGTGCCAGCAGTTTCTGGCGGGAGGCCAACGATGAGCAGTTCTTC.